This TCR beta chain is from a study of T cells after yellow fever vaccination. Study as a whole: Where fractions had low cell numbers, libraries were prepared from them with the SMART-Seq v4 Ultra Low Input RNA kit. Notes on the study in general: Overlap between CD4 and CD8 compartments was detected for a small share of clonotypes. One caveat is that FACS-sorted repertoires could contain abundant clonotypes contaminating from the bulk population.

TCRdb used MiXCR to reprocess the 5' RACE reads, holding one entry per CDR3 protein. The sample includes 75,000 to 100,000 distinct CDR3 sequences, under 9% of them seen just once. The sample was CD8+ T cells not binding an NS4B(214-222) dextramer, sorted from PBMCs, taken around 15 days after the first yellow fever vaccination. The sequence derives from a man in his late teens or twenties who received the YFV17D yellow fever vaccine.

The CDR3 DNA is TGTGCCAGCAGCTTTGGTGCCGGGGAGCTGTTTTTT. Amino acid sequence: CASSFGAGELFF. The chain joins TRBV11-1 to TRBJ2-2; D remains ambiguous. Germline V lookup: CDR1 SGHAT, CDR2 FQDESV (reference sequence). The CDR3 sequence is 12 residues long. Trimming removed 3 bases from V and 6 bases from J, with 5 bases in between.